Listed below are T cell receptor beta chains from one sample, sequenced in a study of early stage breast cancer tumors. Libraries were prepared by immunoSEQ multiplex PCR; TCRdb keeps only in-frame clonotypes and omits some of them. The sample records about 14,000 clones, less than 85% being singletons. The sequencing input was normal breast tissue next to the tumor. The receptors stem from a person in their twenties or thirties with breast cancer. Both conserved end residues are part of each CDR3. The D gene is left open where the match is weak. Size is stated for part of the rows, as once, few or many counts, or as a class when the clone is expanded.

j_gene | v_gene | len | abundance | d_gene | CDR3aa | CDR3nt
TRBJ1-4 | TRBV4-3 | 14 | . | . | CASSHTGVREKLFF | TGCGCCAGCAGCCACACCGGCGTGCGCGAAAAACTGTTTTTT
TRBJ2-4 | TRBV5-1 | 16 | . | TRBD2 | CASSPVVTSGKNIQYF | TGCGCCAGCAGCCCGGTCGTGACTAGCGGCAAAAACATTCAGTACTTC
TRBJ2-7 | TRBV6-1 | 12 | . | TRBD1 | CASSKTGPEQYF | TGTGCCAGCAGTAAGACAGGGCCCGAGCAGTACTTC
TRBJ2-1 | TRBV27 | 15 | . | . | CASSFASSSYNEQFF | TGTGCCAGCAGTTTCGCGTCGAGCTCCTACAATGAGCAGTTCTTC
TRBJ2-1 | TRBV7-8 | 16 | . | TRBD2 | CASSGVGLAAYNEQFF | TGTGCCAGCAGCGGCGTCGGACTAGCGGCATACAATGAGCAGTTCTTC
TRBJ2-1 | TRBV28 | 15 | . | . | CASSFRRKSYNEQFF | TGTGCCAGCAGTTTCCGGCGGAAATCCTACAATGAGCAGTTCTTC
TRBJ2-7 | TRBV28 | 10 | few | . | CASSGYEQYF | TGTGCCAGCAGTGGGTACGAGCAGTACTTC
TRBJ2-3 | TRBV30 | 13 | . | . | CAWSIGSRDTQYF | TGTGCCTGGAGTATAGGCTCGAGGGATACGCAGTATTTT
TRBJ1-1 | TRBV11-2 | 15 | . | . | CASSPPRTVNTEAFF | TGTGCCAGCAGCCCACCCCGGACCGTGAACACTGAAGCTTTCTTT
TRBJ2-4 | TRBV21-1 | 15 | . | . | CASFHRSRDKNIQYF | TGTGCCAGCTTCCATCGGTCTCGGGACAAAAACATTCAGTACTTC
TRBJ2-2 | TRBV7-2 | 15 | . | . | CASSLGPSIGGELFF | TGTGCCAGCAGCTTAGGCCCTAGCATAGGCGGGGAGCTGTTTTTT
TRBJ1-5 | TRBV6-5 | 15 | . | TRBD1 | CASSYAPGQGGPQHF | TGTGCCAGCAGTTACGCCCCCGGACAGGGCGGGCCCCAGCATTTT
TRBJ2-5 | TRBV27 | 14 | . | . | CASSWRGRGETQYF | TGTGCCAGCAGTTGGAGGGGACGGGGAGAGACCCAGTACTTC
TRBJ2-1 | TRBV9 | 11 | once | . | CASSVEGEQFF | TGTGCCAGCAGCGTAGAAGGGGAGCAGTTCTTC
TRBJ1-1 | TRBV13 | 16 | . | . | CASSRPPRGMNTEAFF | TGTGCCAGCAGCCGCCCGCCCCGGGGCATGAACACTGAAGCTTTCTTT
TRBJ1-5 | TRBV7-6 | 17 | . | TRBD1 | CASSLDRGTYSNQPQHF | TGTGCCAGCAGCTTAGACAGGGGGACGTATAGCAATCAGCCCCAGCATTTT
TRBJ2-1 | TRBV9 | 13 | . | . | CASSVSWINEQFF | TGTGCCAGCAGCGTCAGTTGGATCAATGAGCAGTTCTTC
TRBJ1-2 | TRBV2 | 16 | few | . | CASSDLPRSGIYGYTF | TGTGCCAGCAGTGACCTCCCTCGTTCGGGAATTTATGGCTACACCTTC
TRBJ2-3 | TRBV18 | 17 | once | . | CASSPPFGTVLGDTQYF | TGTGCCAGCTCACCGCCTTTCGGGACCGTGCTGGGAGATACGCAGTATTTT
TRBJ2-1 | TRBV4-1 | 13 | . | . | CASSLTLKDEQFF | TGCGCCAGCAGCCTTACCCTTAAGGATGAGCAGTTCTTC
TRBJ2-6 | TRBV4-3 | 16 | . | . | CASSQGGNSGANVLTF | TGCGCCAGCAGCCAAGGAGGGAACTCTGGGGCCAACGTCCTGACTTTC
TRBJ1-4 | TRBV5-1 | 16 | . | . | CASSSARTNSGEKLFF | TGCGCCAGCAGCTCCGCCCGGACAAACTCCGGGGAAAAACTGTTTTTT
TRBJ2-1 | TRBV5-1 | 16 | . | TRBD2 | CASSSGTSGTYNEQFF | TGCGCCAGCAGCTCGGGGACTAGCGGGACCTACAATGAGCAGTTCTTC
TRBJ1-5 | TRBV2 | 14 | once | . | CASSENQGGQPQHF | TGTGCCAGCAGTGAAAATCAGGGTGGTCAGCCCCAGCATTTT
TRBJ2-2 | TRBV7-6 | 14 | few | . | CASSLGRNTGELFF | TGTGCCAGCAGCTTAGGAAGGAACACCGGGGAGCTGTTTTTT
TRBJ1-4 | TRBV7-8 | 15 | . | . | CASSLELRVNEKLFF | TGTGCCAGCAGCTTAGAGCTCAGGGTGAATGAAAAACTGTTTTTT
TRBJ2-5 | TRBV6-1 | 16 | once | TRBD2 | CASSDVGREGTQTQYF | TGTGCCAGCAGTGATGTAGGGCGGGAGGGAACCCAGACCCAGTACTTC
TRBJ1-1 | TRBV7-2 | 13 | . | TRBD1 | CASSLARGTEAFF | TGTGCCAGCAGCTTAGCCAGGGGGACTGAAGCTTTCTTT
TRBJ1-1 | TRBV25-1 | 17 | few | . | CASSSSPGRELNTEAFF | TGTGCCAGCAGTTCCTCTCCTGGACGGGAACTGAACACTGAAGCTTTCTTT
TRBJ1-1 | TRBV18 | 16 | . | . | CASSPMGGDRNTEAFF | TGTGCCAGCTCACCAATGGGAGGGGATAGGAACACTGAAGCTTTCTTT
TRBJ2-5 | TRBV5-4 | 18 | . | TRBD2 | CASSLASRFGGRGETQYF | TGTGCCAGCAGCTTGGCCAGTCGTTTTGGCGGGAGAGGAGAGACCCAGTACTTC
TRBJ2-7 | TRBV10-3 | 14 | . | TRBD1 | CAIKGTGQTYEQYF | TGTGCCATCAAAGGGACAGGGCAAACCTACGAGCAGTACTTC
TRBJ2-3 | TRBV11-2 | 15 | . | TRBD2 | CASSPGLAGADTQYF | TGTGCCAGCAGCCCGGGACTAGCGGGAGCGGATACGCAGTATTTT
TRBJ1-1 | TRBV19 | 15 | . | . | CASSIPRAPNTEAFF | TGTGCCAGTAGTATTCCACGGGCCCCAAACACTGAAGCTTTCTTT
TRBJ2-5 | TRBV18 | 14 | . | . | CASSQGVNGETQYF | TGTGCCAGCTCACAAGGGGTCAACGGAGAGACCCAGTACTTC
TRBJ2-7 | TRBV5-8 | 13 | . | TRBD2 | CASSWGGSYEQYF | TGTGCCAGCAGCTGGGGCGGGAGCTACGAGCAGTACTTC
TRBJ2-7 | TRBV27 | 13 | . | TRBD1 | CASRSGQGHEQYF | TGTGCCAGCAGATCGGGACAGGGTCACGAGCAGTACTTC
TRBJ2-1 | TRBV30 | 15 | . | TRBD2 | CAWSAGWSSGREQFF | TGTGCCTGGAGTGCAGGGTGGTCTAGCGGGAGGGAGCAGTTCTTC
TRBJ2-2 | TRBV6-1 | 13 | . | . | CASVSHYTGELFF | TGTGCCAGCGTGAGTCATTACACCGGGGAGCTGTTTTTT
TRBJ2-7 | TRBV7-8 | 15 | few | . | CASSLASIPAYEQYF | TGTGCCAGCAGCCTGGCCAGTATACCGGCCTACGAGCAGTACTTC
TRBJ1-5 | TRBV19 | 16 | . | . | CASSYQTQGPNQPQHF | TGTGCCAGTAGTTACCAAACCCAGGGCCCCAATCAGCCCCAGCATTTT
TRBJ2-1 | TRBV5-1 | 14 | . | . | CASSLLASHNEQFF | TGCGCCAGCAGCTTATTGGCTAGTCACAATGAGCAGTTCTTC
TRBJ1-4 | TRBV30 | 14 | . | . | CACPHGAPGEKLFF | TGTGCCTGTCCTCATGGGGCTCCGGGGGAAAAACTGTTTTTT
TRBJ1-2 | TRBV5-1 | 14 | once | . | CASTLGTTNYGYTF | TGCGCCAGCACCTTGGGGACAACTAACTATGGCTACACCTTC
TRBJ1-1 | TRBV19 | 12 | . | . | CASSDSLFEAFF | TGTGCCAGTAGTGACAGCCTCTTTGAAGCTTTCTTT
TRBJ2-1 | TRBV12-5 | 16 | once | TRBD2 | CASGLVRGLATQGQFF | TGTGCTAGTGGTTTGGTACGAGGACTAGCGACCCAGGGGCAGTTCTTC
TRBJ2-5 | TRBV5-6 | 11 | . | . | CASSSYETQYF | TGTGCCAGCAGCTCCTATGAGACCCAGTACTTC
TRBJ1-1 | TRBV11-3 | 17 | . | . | CASSLEGRAGMNTEAFF | TGTGCCAGCAGCTTAGAGGGGAGGGCAGGGATGAACACTGAAGCTTTCTTT
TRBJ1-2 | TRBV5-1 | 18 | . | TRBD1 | CASSQTGTGGSINYGYTF | TGCGCCAGCAGCCAAACCGGGACAGGGGGCTCAATTAACTATGGCTACACCTTC
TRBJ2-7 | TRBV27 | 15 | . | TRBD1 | CASSSRDRSTYEQYF | TGTGCCAGCAGTTCCCGGGACAGGTCCACCTACGAGCAGTACTTC